These 32 T cell receptor beta chains share one sample of origin, sequenced in a study of cytomegalovirus exposure and HLA in healthy donors (dated by TCRdb to about 2017). Library prep was done by the immunoSEQ multiplex PCR assay. The multiplex PCR relied on a mix of 60 forward primers for TCR Vbeta segments and 13 reverse primers for TCR Jbeta segments. Held by TCRdb, this immuneACCESS table contains in-frame sequences only and omits some clones. Under half of the omission traces to an unresolved V gene where checked; the cause of the rest is unknown. The sample table shows roughly 180,000 clones, and about four fifths are seen once. Roughly 2.7% of the sample comes from the top ten. Sequenced sample: PBMCs. All receptors come from a female donor in good health and CMV-seronegative.

The V gene is TRBV6-4, the J gene TRBJ2-1, with D perhaps matching TRBD1 (6 bases). Germline V gene sequence: CDR1 MRHNA, CDR2 SNTAGT. Trimming cost V 0 bases and J 4 bases, with 7 bases left between them. This CDR3 comprises 14 residues. CDR3 in amino acids: CASSDSGGYNEQFF. The CDR3 coding sequence is TGTGCCAGCAGTGACTCAGGGGGATACAATGAGCAGTTCTTC.

The chain recombines TRBV28 with TRBJ2-3, with 10 bases identical to TRBD1. With 4 bases clipped from V and 8 bases from J, the junction kept 3 bases outside the gene matches. Germline lookup yields CDR1 MDHEN and CDR2 SYDVKM. CDR3 length: 13 amino acids. The CDR3 here is CASSWTGGGTQYF. The DNA of the CDR3 is TGTGCCAGCAGTTGGACAGGGGGTGGTACGCAGTATTTT.

The chain links TRBV5-1 to TRBJ2-1, with 9 bases fitting TRBD2. V lost 0 bases, J lost 8 bases, and 9 bases stayed unmatched. This CDR3 contains 16 residues. Germline values: CDR1 SGHRS, CDR2 YFSETQ. Here the CDR3 reads CASSLVLRGGADEQFF. In DNA, the CDR3 is TGCGCCAGCAGCTTGGTGTTACGCGGGGGGGCGGATGAGCAGTTCTTC. The variable domain in full, completed from reference TRBV5-1 and TRBJ2-1, reads KAGVTQTPRYLIKTRGQQVTLSCSPISGHRSVSWYQQTPGQGLQFLFEYFSETQRNKGNFPGRFSGRQFSNSRSEMNVSTLELGDSALYLCASSLVLRGGADEQFFGPGTRLTVL.

The chain links TRBV9 to TRBJ2-1; perhaps TRBD1 as D (6 bases). Germline CDR1 is SGDLS and CDR2 is YYNGEE. Between the trimmed V and J ends, which lost 3 bases and 4 bases, there was a span of 14 bases. The CDR3 is 15 amino acids. CDR3: CASSGGTTGYNEQFF. DNA of the CDR3: TGTGCCAGCAGCGGAGGGACCACAGGGTACAATGAGCAGTTCTTC.

The gene calls are TRBV25-1 and TRBJ2-7, with D perhaps matching TRBD1 (6 bases). The CDR3 totals 13 residues. From germline, CDR1 is MGHDK and CDR2 SYGVNS. V lost 6 bases to trimming and J lost 1 base, with 10 bases between them. CDR3 sequence: CASRGTTSYEQYF. CDR3 nucleotides: TGTGCCAGCAGGGGGACAACATCCTACGAGCAGTACTTC.

The rearrangement uses TRBV13 and TRBJ2-7; 8 bases line up with TRBD1. The CDR3 runs 15 residues. Germline V lookup: CDR1 PRHDT, CDR2 FYEKMQ (reference sequence). The ends lost 5 bases at V and 5 bases at J; junction bases unmatched: 11. The CDR3 DNA follows: TGTGCCAGCAGCCTTGGACAGGGCCGAAGGGACGAGCAGTACTTC. It specifies CASSLGQGRRDEQYF.

The gene calls are TRBV27 and TRBJ1-5, with 7 bases that match TRBD1. Looked up from germline, CDR1 is MNHEY and CDR2 is SMNVEV (reference sequence). J was trimmed by 0 bases and V by 8 bases; bases with no gene match: 13. This CDR3 has 17 residues. Written as DNA, the CDR3 is TGTGCCAGCCCTACAGGGGCGCTTGGGAATAGCAATCAGCCCCAGCATTTT. Encoded protein: CASPTGALGNSNQPQHF.

The genes are TRBV28 and TRBJ2-2; no firm D call. Trimming removed 3 bases at V and 4 bases at J, with 9 bases between. CDR1 MDHEN and CDR2 SYDVKM come from the germline V gene. The CDR3 runs to 14 residues. The CDR3 spells CASSLGLSTGELFF. CDR3 nucleotide sequence: TGTGCCAGCAGTTTGGGCCTTTCCACCGGGGAGCTGTTTTTT.

This chain uses TRBV7-2 with TRBJ2-3; 9 nucleotides align to TRBD1. Germline V CDR1 and CDR2: SGHTA, FQGNSA. The CDR3 has 15 residues. V dropped 5 bases and J dropped 0; count of bases not matched to a gene: 3. CDR3 loop: CASSHGTGSTDTQYF. In DNA form, the CDR3 reads TGTGCCAGCAGCCATGGGACAGGGAGCACAGATACGCAGTATTTT.

Only a few counts were recorded for this clone. V is TRBV27 and J is TRBJ1-5, with 7 bases that match TRBD1. Germline CDR1 is MNHEY and CDR2 is SMNVEV (reference sequence). This CDR3 is 18 amino acids long. Trimming took 5 bases from V and 1 from J; bases not matched to a gene: 14. CDR3 sequence reads: CASSPTRGAPLSNQPQHF. Here the CDR3 DNA reads TGTGCCAGCAGTCCTACCAGGGGGGCGCCCCTGAGCAATCAGCCCCAGCATTTT.

This chain connects TRBV6-5 to TRBJ2-7, with a possible D match to TRBD2 (6 bases). The germline CDR1 and CDR2 sequences are MNHEY and SVGAGI. This CDR3 comprises 13 residues. V lost 2 bases and J 6 bases, leaving 11 bases between the germline ends. CDR3 in DNA: TGTGCCAGCAGTTACCTGGGGGGAGGCGAGCAGTACTTC. Its protein product is CASSYLGGGEQYF.

This chain links TRBV2 with TRBJ1-4; perhaps TRBD1 as D (6 bases). The germline gives CDR1 SNHLY, CDR2 FYNNEI. This CDR3 has 12 amino acids. V was trimmed by 2 bases and J by 16 bases, leaving 14 bases between them. In nucleotides, the CDR3 is TGTGCCAGCAGTGAATATGGGGGGGGCCCGTTTTTT. Translation: CASSEYGGGPFF.

V and J are TRBV7-3 and TRBJ2-1, with D maybe TRBD2 (6 bases). The CDR3 has 15 amino acids. The germline V and J ends were trimmed by 5 bases and 0 bases, with 11 bases remaining between them. Germline V gene sequence: CDR1 SGHTA, CDR2 FQGTGA. The chain's CDR3 is CASSHPGSSYNEQFF. The CDR3 region has the DNA TGTGCCAGCAGCCACCCCGGGAGCTCCTACAATGAGCAGTTCTTC.

This clone was picked up a small number of times. V usage is TRBV27 and J usage is TRBJ2-2, with D uncertain. The CDR3 runs to 12 residues. V was clipped by 5 bases and J by 9 bases, with 10 bases between them. Germline CDR1 and CDR2: MNHEY and SMNVEV (reference sequence). The CDR3 region has the DNA TGTGCCAGCAGTCCCCACTCCCGGGAGCTGTTTTTT. This encodes CASSPHSRELFF.

To note about this clone: The sample holds other DNA sequences that translate to the same CDR3. The genes are TRBV29-1 and TRBJ1-5; possibly TRBD1 for D (5 bases). Trimming pared 4 bases from V and 3 bases from J, leaving 7 bases between. Germline assignment: CDR1 SQVTM and CDR2 ANQGSEA. The CDR3 extends over 12 amino acids. Here the CDR3 reads CSVAGANQPQHF. In DNA form, the CDR3 reads TGCAGCGTTGCTGGGGCCAATCAGCCCCAGCATTTT. The whole variable domain, remainder taken from reference TRBV29-1 and TRBJ1-5, is SAVISQKPSRDICQRGTSLTIQCQVDSQVTMMFWYRQQPGQSLTLIATANQGSEATYESGFVIDKFPISRPNLTFSTLTVSNMSPEDSSIYLCSVAGANQPQHFGDGTRLSIL.

This clone was counted a few times. The rearrangement uses TRBV7-9 and TRBJ2-7; D is unclear. Trimming cost V 2 bases and J 5 bases, with 4 bases left between them. Germline V gene sequence: CDR1 SEHNR, CDR2 FQNEAQ (reference sequence). The CDR3 loop spans 11 amino acids. CDR3 amino acids: CASSLQNEQYF. Written as DNA, the CDR3 is TGTGCCAGCAGCTTACAGAACGAGCAGTACTTC.

This chain connects TRBV4-2 to TRBJ2-3; 10 positions match TRBD2. CDR1 and CDR2 (germline): LGHNA, YNFKEQ. V trimming: 4 bases; J trimming: 0 bases; junction bases outside the gene matches: 10. The CDR3 extends over 18 amino acids. CDR3 DNA: TGTGCCAGCAGCCGTACGGGGACTAGCGCCTCTAGCACAGATACGCAGTATTTT. This translates into CASSRTGTSASSTDTQYF.

This clone has a handful of counts. The genes are TRBV7-8 and TRBJ1-2; 8 bases are shared with TRBD1. This CDR3 comprises 14 residues. From germline, CDR1 is SGHVS and CDR2 FQNEAQ. The trim removed 1 base at V and 5 bases at J, leaving 3 bases unmatched. Here the CDR3 reads CASSLGTGKYGYTF. CDR3 in DNA: TGTGCCAGCAGCTTAGGGACAGGGAAGTATGGCTACACCTTC.

The chain employs TRBV7-9 and TRBJ2-1; TRBD1 is a possible D gene (6 bases). From germline, CDR1 is SEHNR and CDR2 FQNEAQ (reference sequence). V lost 1 base and J 6 bases, leaving 13 bases between the germline ends. The CDR3 consists of 15 residues. The CDR3 is CASSLVTGPGNEQFF. In DNA form, the CDR3 reads TGTGCCAGCAGCTTAGTGACAGGCCCTGGCAATGAGCAGTTCTTC. Based on the CDR3 plus reference TRBV7-9 and TRBJ2-1, the full variable domain is DTGVSQNPRHKITKRGQNVTFRCDPISEHNRLYWYRQTLGQGPEFLTYFQNEAQLEKSRLLSDRFSAERPKGSFSTLEIQRTEQGDSAMYLCASSLVTGPGNEQFFGPGTRLTVL.

This clone was detected a few times. V gene TRBV6-4 combines with J gene TRBJ1-5, with D perhaps matching TRBD1 (6 bases). The germline V gene encodes CDR1 MRHNA and CDR2 SNTAGT. V was cut by 3 bases and J by 0 bases, with 6 bases left in between. CDR3 length: 14 residues. The CDR3 bases are TGTGCCAGCAGTGAGGGACATAGCAATCAGCCCCAGCATTTT. Its translation: CASSEGHSNQPQHF.

The chain employs TRBV7-9 and TRBJ1-5, with 9 bases matching TRBD1. J gave up 3 bases and V 0 bases, and 6 bases lay outside the gene matches. The CDR3 covers 17 residues. Germline CDR1 SEHNR, CDR2 FQNEAQ (reference sequence). The chain's CDR3 is CASSLAPGQGHNQPQHF. The CDR3, as DNA: TGTGCCAGCAGCTTAGCTCCTGGACAGGGGCACAATCAGCCCCAGCATTTT.

The chain recombines TRBV18 with TRBJ2-7; 9 bases match TRBD2. CDR1 is KGHSH, CDR2 LQKENI, per germline. The trim removed 3 bases at V and 5 bases at J, leaving 11 bases unmatched. CDR3 length: 16 amino acids. This CDR3 reads CASSPPRTSAINEQYF. Written as DNA, the CDR3 is TGTGCCAGCTCACCGCCCCGGACTAGCGCCATTAACGAGCAGTACTTC.

V is TRBV9 and J is TRBJ2-3, with 11 bases identical to TRBD2. V lost 2 bases and J lost 4; bases outside the gene matches: 6. This CDR3 region has 16 residues. Germline loops: CDR1 SGDLS, CDR2 YYNGEE. The CDR3 loop reads CASSVIAGGRPDTQYF. The DNA for the CDR3 is TGTGCCAGCAGCGTCATAGCGGGGGGGCGACCAGATACGCAGTATTTT. Variable domain in full (rest from reference TRBV9 and TRBJ2-3): DSGVTQTPKHLITATGQRVTLRCSPRSGDLSVYWYQQSLDQGLQFLIQYYNGEERAKGNILERFSAQQFPDLHSELNLSSLELGDSALYFCASSVIAGGRPDTQYFGPGTRLTVL.

In this sample, this clone turned up once. The rearrangement joins TRBV28 to TRBJ2-7, with a possible D match to TRBD2 (6 bases). The V gene's germline CDR1 is MDHEN and CDR2 SYDVKM. V was trimmed by 0 bases and J by 2 bases, leaving 14 bases between them. This CDR3 is built from 16 residues. The CDR3 nucleotides read TGTGCCAGCAGTTTATGGTCCGGCGGGAATGCCTACGAGCAGTACTTC. Its protein is CASSLWSGGNAYEQYF.

The sample holds one count of this clone. The V and J genes are TRBV20-1 and TRBJ1-2; weak D call: TRBD1 (5 bases). Trimming pared 6 bases from V and 5 bases from J, leaving 10 bases between. In germline, CDR1 is DFQATT, CDR2 SNEGSKA (reference sequence). The CDR3 is 11 amino acids. The CDR3 DNA reads TGCAGTGCCAACGGGGGTTATGGCTACACCTTC. Its protein product is CSANGGYGYTF.

This chain uses TRBV5-4 with TRBJ1-2; D is unresolved. Germline loops: CDR1 SGHNT, CDR2 YYREEE (reference sequence). V was trimmed by 3 bases and J by 5 bases, leaving 17 bases between them. This CDR3 is 15 amino acids long. In DNA, the CDR3 is TGTGCCAGCAGCTCCCCGATAGGGCGGAGGTATGGCTACACCTTC. Its translation is CASSSPIGRRYGYTF.

This chain connects TRBV5-1 to TRBJ2-5; D perhaps matches TRBD2 (6 bases). The V gene's germline CDR1 is SGHRS and CDR2 YFSETQ. CDR3 size: 15 residues. Trimming pared 4 bases from V and 1 base from J, leaving 14 bases between. The CDR3 protein is CASSRDPGVQETQYF. CDR3 nucleotides: TGCGCCAGCAGCAGGGACCCGGGGGTCCAAGAGACCCAGTACTTC.

V is TRBV30 and J is TRBJ2-7; 9 bases are shared with TRBD1. Trimming at V came to 6 bases and at J to 4 bases, leaving 7 bases not matched to a gene. Germline assignment: CDR1 GTSNPN and CDR2 SVGIG (reference sequence). This CDR3 is built from 13 residues. The CDR3 coding sequence is TGTGCCTGCGCCGGGACAGGGAAATACGAGCAGTACTTC. This codes for CACAGTGKYEQYF.

V gene TRBV28 combines with J gene TRBJ2-2; 9 bases are shared with TRBD1. V lost 3 bases and J lost 7; bases outside the gene matches: 9. Germline CDR1 and CDR2: MDHEN and SYDVKM. This CDR3 has 16 amino acids. The CDR3 here is CASSLVGTGPHGELFF. CDR3 nucleotide sequence: TGTGCCAGCAGTTTGGTTGGGACAGGGCCCCACGGGGAGCTGTTTTTT.

The count of this clone is one. This chain joins TRBV19 and TRBJ2-5, with D hard to call. V was trimmed by 4 bases and J by 5 bases, leaving 11 bases between them. The germline V gene encodes CDR1 LNHDA and CDR2 SQIVND (reference sequence). The CDR3 is 13 amino acids. CDR3 nucleotides: TGTGCCAGTAGTACCCAGGCGTATGAGACCCAGTACTTC. Protein product: CASSTQAYETQYF.

The V and J genes are TRBV4-1 and TRBJ1-2; 7 bases line up with TRBD1. Trimming cost V 1 base and J 6 bases; bases outside gene matches: 2. This CDR3 is 13 amino acids long. Germline V gene lookup returns CDR1 MGHRA and CDR2 YSYEKL. CDR3 in amino acids: CASSQVGGDGYTF. The CDR3 DNA sequence: TGCGCCAGCAGCCAAGTAGGGGGCGATGGCTACACCTTC.

The V gene is TRBV5-6, the J gene TRBJ1-6, with D possibly matching TRBD1 (6 bases). Looked up from germline, CDR1 is SGHDT and CDR2 is YYEEEE. CDR3 size: 15 residues. Trimming removed 0 bases from V and 6 bases from J, with 10 bases in between. CDR3 sequence (DNA): TGTGCCAGCAGCTTGGTAGGACAGCTTAATTCACCCCTCCACTTT. Translated: CASSLVGQLNSPLHF.